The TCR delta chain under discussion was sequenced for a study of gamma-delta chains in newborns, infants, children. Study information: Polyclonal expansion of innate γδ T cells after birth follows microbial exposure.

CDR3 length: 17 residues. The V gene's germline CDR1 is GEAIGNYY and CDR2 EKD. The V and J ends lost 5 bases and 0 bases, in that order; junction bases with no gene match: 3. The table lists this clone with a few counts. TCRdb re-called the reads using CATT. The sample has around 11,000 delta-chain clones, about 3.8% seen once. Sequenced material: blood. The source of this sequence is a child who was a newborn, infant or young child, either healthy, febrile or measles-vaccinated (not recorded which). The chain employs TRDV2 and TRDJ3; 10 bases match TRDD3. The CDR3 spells CACVGGIRSWDTRQMFF. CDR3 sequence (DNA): TGTGCCTGTGTGGGGGGGATACGCTCCTGGGACACCCGACAGATGTTTTTC.